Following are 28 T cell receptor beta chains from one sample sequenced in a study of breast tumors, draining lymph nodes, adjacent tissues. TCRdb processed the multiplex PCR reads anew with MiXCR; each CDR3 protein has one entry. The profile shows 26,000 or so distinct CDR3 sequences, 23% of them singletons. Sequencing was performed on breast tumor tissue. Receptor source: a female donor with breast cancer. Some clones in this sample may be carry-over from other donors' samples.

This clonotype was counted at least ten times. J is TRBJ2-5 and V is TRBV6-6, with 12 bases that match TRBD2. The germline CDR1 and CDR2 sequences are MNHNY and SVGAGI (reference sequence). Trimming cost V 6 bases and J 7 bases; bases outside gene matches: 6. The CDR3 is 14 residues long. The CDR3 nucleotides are TGTGCCAGCAGGACTAGCGGGAGTTTCGGGACCCAGTACTTC. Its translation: CASRTSGSFGTQYF.

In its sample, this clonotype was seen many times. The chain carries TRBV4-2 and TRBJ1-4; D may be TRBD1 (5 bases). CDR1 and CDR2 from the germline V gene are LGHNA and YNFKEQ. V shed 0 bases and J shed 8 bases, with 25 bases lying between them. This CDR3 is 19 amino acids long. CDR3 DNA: TGTGCCAGCAGCCAAGATCGGACAAGGAGGTGGGCCCGGAGGGAAAAACTGTTTTTT. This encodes CASSQDRTRRWARREKLFF.

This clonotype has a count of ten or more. CDR3 sequence (DNA): TGTGCCAGCAGTCGGGGCCCGAGAGGAAACACCATATATTTT. Its translation is CASSRGPRGNTIYF. The V and J genes are TRBV7-8 and TRBJ1-3; D perhaps matches TRBD1 (5 bases). Germline CDR1 and CDR2: SGHVS and FQNEAQ. V shed 6 bases and J shed 4 bases, with 13 bases lying between them. The CDR3 extends over 14 amino acids.

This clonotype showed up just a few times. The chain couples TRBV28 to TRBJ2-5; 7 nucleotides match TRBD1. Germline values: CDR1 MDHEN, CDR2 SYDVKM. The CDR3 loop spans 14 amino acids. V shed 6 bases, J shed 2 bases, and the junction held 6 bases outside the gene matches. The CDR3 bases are TGTGCCAGCAGCCTTCGACAGGGTCAAGAGACCCAGTACTTC. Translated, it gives CASSLRQGQETQYF.

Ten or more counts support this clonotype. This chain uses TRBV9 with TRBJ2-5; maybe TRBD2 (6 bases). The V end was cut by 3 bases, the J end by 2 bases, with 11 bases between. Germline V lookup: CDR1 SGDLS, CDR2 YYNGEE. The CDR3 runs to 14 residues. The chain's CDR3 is CASSGGEFQETQYF. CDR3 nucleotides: TGTGCCAGCAGCGGGGGGGAATTTCAAGAGACCCAGTACTTC. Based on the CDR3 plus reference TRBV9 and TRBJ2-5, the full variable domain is DSGVTQTPKHLITATGQRVTLRCSPRSGDLSVYWYQQSLDQGLQFLIQYYNGEERAKGNILERFSAQQFPDLHSELNLSSLELGDSALYFCASSGGEFQETQYFGPGTRLLVL.

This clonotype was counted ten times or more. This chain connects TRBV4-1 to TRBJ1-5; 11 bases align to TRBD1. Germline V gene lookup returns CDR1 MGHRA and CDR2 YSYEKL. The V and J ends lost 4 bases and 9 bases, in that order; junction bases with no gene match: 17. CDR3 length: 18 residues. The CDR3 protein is CASSLRQAGQGGLGPQHF. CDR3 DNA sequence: TGCGCCAGCAGCCTCAGACAAGCGGGACAGGGGGGACTCGGGCCCCAGCATTTT.

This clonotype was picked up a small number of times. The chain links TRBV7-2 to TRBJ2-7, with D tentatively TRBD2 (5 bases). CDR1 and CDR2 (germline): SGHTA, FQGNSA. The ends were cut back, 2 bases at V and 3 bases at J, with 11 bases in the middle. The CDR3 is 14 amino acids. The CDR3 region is CASSLNAGHYEQYF. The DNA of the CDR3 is TGTGCCAGCAGCTTAAATGCGGGCCACTACGAGCAGTACTTC.

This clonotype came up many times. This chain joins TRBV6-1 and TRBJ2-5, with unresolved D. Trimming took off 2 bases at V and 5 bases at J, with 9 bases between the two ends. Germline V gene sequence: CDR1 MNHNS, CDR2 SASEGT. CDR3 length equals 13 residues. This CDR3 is CASSERTWETQYF. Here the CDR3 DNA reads TGTGCCAGCAGTGAAAGGACGTGGGAGACCCAGTACTTC.

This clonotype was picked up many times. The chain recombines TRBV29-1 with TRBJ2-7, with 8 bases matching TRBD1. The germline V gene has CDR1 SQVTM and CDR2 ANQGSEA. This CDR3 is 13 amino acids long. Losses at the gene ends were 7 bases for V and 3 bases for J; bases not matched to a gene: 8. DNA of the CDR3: TGCAGCGGTGTGGACAGGGCCGACTACGAGCAGTACTTC. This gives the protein CSGVDRADYEQYF.

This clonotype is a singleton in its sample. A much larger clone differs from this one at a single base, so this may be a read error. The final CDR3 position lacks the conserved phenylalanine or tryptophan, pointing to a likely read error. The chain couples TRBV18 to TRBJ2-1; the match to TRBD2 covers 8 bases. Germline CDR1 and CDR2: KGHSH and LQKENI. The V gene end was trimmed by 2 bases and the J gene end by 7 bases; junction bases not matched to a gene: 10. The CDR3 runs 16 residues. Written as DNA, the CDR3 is TGTGCCAGCTCACCAGGAGGCGGGAGGCTCTATAATGAGCAGTTCCTC. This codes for CASSPGGGRLYNEQFL.

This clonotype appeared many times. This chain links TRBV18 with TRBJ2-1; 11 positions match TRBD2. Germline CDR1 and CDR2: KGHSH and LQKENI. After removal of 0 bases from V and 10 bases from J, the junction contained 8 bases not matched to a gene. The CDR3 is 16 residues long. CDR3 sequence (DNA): TGTGCCAGCTCACCACCTACTAGCGGGAGAGGGTCGGAGCAGTTCTTC. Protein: CASSPPTSGRGSEQFF.

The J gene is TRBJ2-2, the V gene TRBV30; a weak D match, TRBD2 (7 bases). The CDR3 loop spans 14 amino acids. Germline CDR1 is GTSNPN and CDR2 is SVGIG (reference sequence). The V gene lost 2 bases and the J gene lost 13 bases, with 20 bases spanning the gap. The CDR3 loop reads CAWSPREGHRGLFF. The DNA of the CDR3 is TGTGCCTGGAGTCCCAGGGAGGGACACCGGGGGCTGTTTTTT.

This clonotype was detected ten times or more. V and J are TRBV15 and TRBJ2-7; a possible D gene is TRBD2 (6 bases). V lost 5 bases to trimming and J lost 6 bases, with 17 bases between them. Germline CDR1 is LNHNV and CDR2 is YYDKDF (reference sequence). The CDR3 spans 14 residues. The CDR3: CATSLGGGLSEQYF. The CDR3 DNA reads TGTGCCACCAGCCTGGGAGGAGGTCTTTCCGAGCAGTACTTC. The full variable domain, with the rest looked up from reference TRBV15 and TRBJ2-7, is DAMVIQNPRYQVTQFGKPVTLSCSQTLNHNVMYWYQQKSSQAPKLLFHYYDKDFNNEADTPDNFQSRRPNTSFCFLDIRSPGLGDTAMYLCATSLGGGLSEQYFGPGTRLTVT.

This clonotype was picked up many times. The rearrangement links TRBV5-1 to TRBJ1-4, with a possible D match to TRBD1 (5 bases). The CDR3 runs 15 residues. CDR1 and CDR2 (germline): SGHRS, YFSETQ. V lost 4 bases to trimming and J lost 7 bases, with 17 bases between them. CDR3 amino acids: CASSPTGTGPEKLFF. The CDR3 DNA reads TGCGCCAGCAGCCCCACCGGGACGGGCCCTGAAAAACTGTTTTTT.

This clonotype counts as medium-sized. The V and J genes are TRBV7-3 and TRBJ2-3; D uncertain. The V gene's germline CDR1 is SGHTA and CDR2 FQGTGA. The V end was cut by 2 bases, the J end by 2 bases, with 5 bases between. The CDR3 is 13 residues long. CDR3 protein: CASSLDNTDTQYF. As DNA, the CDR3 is TGTGCCAGCAGCTTAGATAACACAGATACGCAGTATTTT. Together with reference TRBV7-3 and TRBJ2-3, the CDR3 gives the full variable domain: GAGVSQTPSNKVTEKGKYVELRCDPISGHTALYWYRQSLGQGPEFLIYFQGTGAADDSGLPNDRFFAVRPEGSVSTLKIQRTERGDSAVYLCASSLDNTDTQYFGPGTRLTVL.

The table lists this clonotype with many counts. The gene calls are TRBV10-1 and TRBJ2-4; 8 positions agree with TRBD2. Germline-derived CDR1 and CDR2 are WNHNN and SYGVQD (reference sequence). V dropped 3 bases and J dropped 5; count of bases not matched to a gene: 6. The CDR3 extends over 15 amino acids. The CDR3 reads CASSDGSGTENIQYF. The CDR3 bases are TGCGCCAGCAGTGATGGTAGCGGGACGGAAAACATTCAGTACTTC.

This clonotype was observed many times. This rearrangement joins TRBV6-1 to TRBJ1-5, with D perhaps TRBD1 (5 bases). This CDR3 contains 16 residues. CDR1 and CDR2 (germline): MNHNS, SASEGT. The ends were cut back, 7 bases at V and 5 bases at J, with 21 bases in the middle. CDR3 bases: TGTGCCAGCATTCGTCAGGAGGCCAGGGCCCATCAGCCCCAGCATTTT. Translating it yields CASIRQEARAHQPQHF.

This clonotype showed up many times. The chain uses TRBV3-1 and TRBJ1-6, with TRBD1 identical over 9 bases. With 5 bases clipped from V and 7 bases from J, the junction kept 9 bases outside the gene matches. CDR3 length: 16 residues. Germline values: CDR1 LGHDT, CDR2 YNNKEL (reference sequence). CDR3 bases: TGTGCCAGCAGCAAGCGGACAGGGGTCACCAATTCACCCCTCCACTTT. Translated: CASSKRTGVTNSPLHF.

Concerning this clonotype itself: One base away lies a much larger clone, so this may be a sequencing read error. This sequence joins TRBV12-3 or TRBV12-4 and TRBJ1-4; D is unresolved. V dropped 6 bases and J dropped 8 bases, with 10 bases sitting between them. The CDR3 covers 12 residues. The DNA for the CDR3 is TGTGCCAGCAGCCGGAATGAGGAAAAACTGTTTTTT. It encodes CASSRNEEKLFF.

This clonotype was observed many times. The DNA for the CDR3 is TGTGCCAGCTCCTCGCGGGTCTTGGAGACCCAGTACTTC. Its protein is CASSSRVLETQYF. The chain combines TRBV18 with TRBJ2-5, with D possibly being TRBD2 (5 bases). The CDR3 contains 13 residues. The V and J ends lost 6 bases and 5 bases respectively, with 13 bases between them. From germline, CDR1 is KGHSH and CDR2 LQKENI.

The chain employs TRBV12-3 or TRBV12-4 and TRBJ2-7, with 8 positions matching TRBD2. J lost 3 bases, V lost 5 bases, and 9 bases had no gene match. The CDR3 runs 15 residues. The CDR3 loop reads CASSPGTSRYYEQYF. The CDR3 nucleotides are TGTGCCAGCAGTCCCGGGACTAGTAGATACTACGAGCAGTACTTC.

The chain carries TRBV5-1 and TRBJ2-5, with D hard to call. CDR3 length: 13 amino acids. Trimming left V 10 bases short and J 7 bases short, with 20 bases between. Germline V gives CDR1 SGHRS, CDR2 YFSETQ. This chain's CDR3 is CAGYNEGYATQYF. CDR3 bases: TGCGCCGGCTACAACGAAGGGTACGCGACCCAGTACTTC.

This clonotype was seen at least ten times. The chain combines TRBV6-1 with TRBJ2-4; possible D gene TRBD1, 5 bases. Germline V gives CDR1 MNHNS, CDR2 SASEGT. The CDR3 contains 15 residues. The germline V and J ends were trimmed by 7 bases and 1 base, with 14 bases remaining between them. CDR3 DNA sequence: TGTGCCAGCAAGGGGTACCGGGCGGCCAAAAACATTCAGTACTTC. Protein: CASKGYRAAKNIQYF.

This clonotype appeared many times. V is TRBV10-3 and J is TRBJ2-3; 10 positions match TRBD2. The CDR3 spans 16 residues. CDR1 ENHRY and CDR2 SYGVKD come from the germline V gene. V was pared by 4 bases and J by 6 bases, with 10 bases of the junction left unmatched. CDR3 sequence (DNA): TGTGCCATCAGTGGAGGAGGTAGCGGGAGGTCGGATACGCAGTATTTT. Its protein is CAISGGGSGRSDTQYF.

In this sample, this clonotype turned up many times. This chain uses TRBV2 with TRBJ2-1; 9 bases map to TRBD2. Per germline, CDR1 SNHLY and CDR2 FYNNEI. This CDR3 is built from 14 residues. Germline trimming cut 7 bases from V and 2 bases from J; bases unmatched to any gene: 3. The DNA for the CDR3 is TGTGCCAGCATGGCGGGAGGGCCCTACAATGAGCAGTTCTTC. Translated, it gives CASMAGGPYNEQFF.

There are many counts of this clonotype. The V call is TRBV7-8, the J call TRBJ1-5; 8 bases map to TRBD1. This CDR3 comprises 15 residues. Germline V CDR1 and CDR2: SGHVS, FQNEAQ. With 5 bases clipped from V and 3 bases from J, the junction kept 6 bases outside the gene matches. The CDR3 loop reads CASSLTGGFNQPQHF. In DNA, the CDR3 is TGTGCCAGCAGCCTCACAGGGGGATTCAATCAGCCCCAGCATTTT.

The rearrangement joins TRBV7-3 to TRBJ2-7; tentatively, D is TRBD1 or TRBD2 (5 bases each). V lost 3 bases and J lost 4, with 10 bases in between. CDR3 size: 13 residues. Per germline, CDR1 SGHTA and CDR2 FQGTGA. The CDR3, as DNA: TGTGCCAGCAGCTTTAGAGAGGGGTACGAGCAGTACTTC. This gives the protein CASSFREGYEQYF.

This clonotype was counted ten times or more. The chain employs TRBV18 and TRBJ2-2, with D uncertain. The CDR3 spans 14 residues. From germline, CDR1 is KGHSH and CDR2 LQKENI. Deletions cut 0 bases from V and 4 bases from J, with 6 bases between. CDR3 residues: CASSPPLGTGELFF. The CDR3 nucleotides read TGTGCCAGCTCACCACCTCTGGGCACCGGGGAGCTGTTTTTT.